This T cell receptor beta chain was sequenced for a study of T cells in Graves' hyperthyroidism and ophthalmopathy. Each 10 ml fresh peripheral blood draw supplied the PBMCs. Template material for amplifying TCR beta CDR3 regions consisted of RNA transcripts. HTBI primers were used for first-round RT-PCR of the TCR CDR3. TCRdb ran MiXCR on the multiplex PCR reads and lists one entry per CDR3 protein. The sample includes a few hundred thousand distinct CDR3 sequences, 13% to 15% of them seen just once. Trimming stripped 0 bases from V and 4 bases from J, with 4 bases between. The CDR3 covers 12 residues. Looked up from germline, CDR1 is DFQATT and CDR2 is SNEGSKA (reference sequence).

The sequenced sample was blood. V usage is TRBV20-1 and J usage is TRBJ1-5; D not resolved. The sequence was collected from a woman in her 30s with Graves' ophthalmopathy. CDR3 in amino acids: CSARENNQPQHF. For the CDR3, the DNA is TGCAGTGCTAGAGAGAATAATCAGCCCCAGCATTTT.